This T cell receptor beta chain was sequenced during a study of shared clonotypes between healthy human individuals. Overall study results and limits: Memory subsets had estimated richness that was generally smaller than that of naive subsets.

Measured with immunoSEQ multiplex PCR; TCRdb has only the in-frame clones, and not every one. The profile shows over 1.4 million clones, roughly 96% of them singletons. With regard to this clone: The antigen is unknown.

The trim removed 4 bases at V and 4 bases at J, leaving 5 bases unmatched. The CDR3 has 15 residues. Germline CDR1 is SGDLS and CDR2 is YYNGEE. Sequencing was carried out using naive CD4+ T cells sorted from blood. Subset meaning: CD45RA+ positively selected. The V gene is TRBV9, the J gene TRBJ2-5, with TRBD1 matching over 12 bases. This TCR was recovered from a man aged 25-45 years in good health. CDR3 protein: CASSPEGQGAETQYF. The CDR3 bases are TGTGCCAGCAGCCCCGAGGGACAGGGGGCAGAGACCCAGTACTTC.